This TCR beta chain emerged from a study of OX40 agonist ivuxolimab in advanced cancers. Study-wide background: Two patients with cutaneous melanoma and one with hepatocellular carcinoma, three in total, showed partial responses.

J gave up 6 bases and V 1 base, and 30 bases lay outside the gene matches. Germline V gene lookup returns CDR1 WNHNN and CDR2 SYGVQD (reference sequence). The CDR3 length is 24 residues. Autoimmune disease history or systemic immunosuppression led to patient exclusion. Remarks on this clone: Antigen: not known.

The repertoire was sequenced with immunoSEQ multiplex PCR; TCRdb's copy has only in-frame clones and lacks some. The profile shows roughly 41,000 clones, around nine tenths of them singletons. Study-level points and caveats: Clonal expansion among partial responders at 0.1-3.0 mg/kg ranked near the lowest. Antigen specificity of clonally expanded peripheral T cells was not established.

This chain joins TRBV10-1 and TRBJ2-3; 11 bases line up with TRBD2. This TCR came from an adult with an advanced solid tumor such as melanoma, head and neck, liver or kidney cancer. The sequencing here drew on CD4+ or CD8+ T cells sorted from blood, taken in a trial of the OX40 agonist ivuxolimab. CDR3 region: CASSEWRLAGGWVQSGNTADTQYF. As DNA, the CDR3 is TGCGCCAGCAGTGAGTGGCGTCTAGCGGGGGGCTGGGTCCAATCTGGGAACACAGCTGATACGCAGTATTTT.